The rows below give T cell receptor beta chains drawn from one sample of a study of CD4 T cells in relation to SARS-CoV-2 and coronaviruses. TCRdb keeps only in-frame clones here, not all; method: immunoSEQ multiplex PCR. Of some 60,000 clones listed, about 92% are singletons. The sample consisted of naive CD4+ T cells from PBMCs. All receptors come from an adult with COVID-19. CDR3s leave out the opening cysteine and the closing phenylalanine or tryptophan.

TRBV28	TRBJ1-3	ASSVQTGSGNTIY
TRBV6-5	TRBJ2-5	ASTMRQATQETQY
TRBV10-3	TRBJ2-2	ATKGAVNTGELF
TRBV6-6	TRBJ2-5	ASSWSEETQY
TRBV30	TRBJ1-3	AWSYRRGSSGNTIY
TRBV9	TRBJ1-1	ASSTPPDTEAF
TRBV28	TRBJ2-7	ASSLQGYEQY
TRBV7-2	TRBJ2-7	ASSLRRSYEQY
TRBV2	TRBJ2-2	ASSEANRANTGELF
TRBV5-4	TRBJ2-5	ASSSPQYRSLGETQY
TRBV19	TRBJ2-2	ASSTSLSGELF
TRBV2	TRBJ1-5	ASSQWDQPQH
TRBV7-3	TRBJ2-1	ASSLNQASSGSVNEQF
TRBV28	TRBJ1-2	ASSLEGQGVGYT
TRBV10-3	TRBJ2-7	AIRVRGSLYEQY
TRBV18	TRBJ2-6	ASSPILAVSGANVLT
TRBV6-5	TRBJ2-5	ASSYRGAETQY
TRBV5-4	TRBJ1-3	ATQTAGIGGNTIY
TRBV19	TRBJ1-1	ASSRGGTEAF
TRBV5-1	TRBJ2-5	ASRVRRQGIGETQY
TRBV3-1/TRBV3-2	TRBJ1-2	ASSHENLGGYT
TRBV10-1	TRBJ1-4	ASRKRNRNEKLF
TRBV28	TRBJ2-6	ASSPRTGRSSGANVLT
TRBV3-1/TRBV3-2	TRBJ1-2	ASSRTGNYGYT
TRBV18	TRBJ2-5	ASSPQGQQETQY
TRBV7-8	TRBJ2-3	ASSLELGATSDTQY
TRBV27	TRBJ1-2	ASSFGTGGSRYGYT
TRBV7-2	TRBJ1-6	ASMERGPLRNSPLH
TRBV29-1	TRBJ1-5	SVGDNNQPQH
TRBV9	TRBJ2-5	ASSPQGASGRQETQY
TRBV5-6	TRBJ2-2	ASSWVRTGELF
TRBV15	TRBJ2-2	ATSRHAGTGGTGELF
TRBV3-1/TRBV3-2	TRBJ2-1	ASSRVGEQF
TRBV24-1	TRBJ2-1	ATSDSGRYNEQF
TRBV4-1	TRBJ2-6	ASSPGEARGPGANVLT
TRBV19	TRBJ2-1	ASSTTSGRAYNEQF
TRBV18	TRBJ1-2	ASSPLDSADYGYT
TRBV15	TRBJ1-3	ATSSNSGNTIY
TRBV6-5	TRBJ2-3	ASSFPQGDTQY
TRBV7-6	TRBJ1-2	ASSLSGQGAEGYT
TRBV18	TRBJ1-1	ASSPGGTGNTEAF
TRBV7-2	TRBJ2-7	ASSSLAVLDEQY
TRBV7-2	TRBJ2-3	ASSPSTSGRWGITQY
TRBV18	TRBJ2-7	ASSDNRGEQY
TRBV2	TRBJ2-7	ASSGNRGPAYEQY
TRBV28	TRBJ1-6	ASSPSTYNSPLH
TRBV19	TRBJ1-2	ASSPQGQSNYGYT
TRBV18	TRBJ2-2	ASSGGVNTGELF
TRBV7-3	TRBJ1-4	ASSLRGQPNEKLF
TRBV5-6	TRBJ1-5	ASSQDRNQPQH
TRBV28	TRBJ2-5	ASSAATGTVETQY
TRBV12-3/TRBV12-4	TRBJ2-4	ASRSEGKNIQY
TRBV30	TRBJ1-5	AWSLPGTGYQPQH
TRBV28	TRBJ1-2	ASSLTQGNGYT
TRBV30	TRBJ2-7	AWGDRVFGEQY